This T cell receptor beta chain was documented in a study of blood T cell repertoires in COVID-19. The table came from immunoSEQ multiplex PCR; TCRdb's copy has only in-frame clones and leaves some out. The data hold fewer than 200,000 clones, with roughly 85% observed a single time. This CDR3 comprises 14 residues. Trimming removed 1 base at V and 4 bases at J, with 8 bases between. CDR1 and CDR2 from the germline V gene are MNHNY and SVGAGI (reference sequence). Sample: peripheral blood. The TCR originated in a woman of 80 years or more with acute or convalescent COVID-19. This chain links TRBV6-6 with TRBJ1-5; a possible D gene is TRBD1 (5 bases). The CDR3 reads CASSYFSGNQPQHF. CDR3 in DNA: TGTGCCAGCAGTTACTTCTCAGGGAATCAGCCCCAGCATTTT.